This T cell receptor beta chain originates from a study of neurological immune-mediated disorders. Time point noted: technical triplicate 1. Unsorted libraries were derived from 2 million PBMCs stored at -80 C. The germline CDR1 and CDR2 sequences are MGHDK and SYGVNS. This CDR3 spans 12 amino acids. Findings and limits, study-wide: Expanded clones shared no identical CDR3 amino acid sequences across subjects, which suggested private TCR-beta repertoires in all groups.

The cDNA was generated through 5'RACE incorporating 10-nucleotide random UMIs. TCRdb ran MiXCR on the 5' RACE reads and lists one entry per CDR3 protein. The table includes 40,000 or so distinct CDR3 sequences, roughly 10% detected once. This clonotype was observed many times. Its antigen is currently unknown. The gene calls are TRBV25-1 and TRBJ2-7, with D perhaps matching TRBD1 (7 bases). Sequenced sample: PBMCs. The source is a man aged 60 to 75 with HTLV-1-associated myelopathy (HAM/TSP). DNA for the CDR3: TGTGCAGCCCAGGGGGGTATTTACGAGCAGTACTTC. It yields the protein CAAQGGIYEQYF.